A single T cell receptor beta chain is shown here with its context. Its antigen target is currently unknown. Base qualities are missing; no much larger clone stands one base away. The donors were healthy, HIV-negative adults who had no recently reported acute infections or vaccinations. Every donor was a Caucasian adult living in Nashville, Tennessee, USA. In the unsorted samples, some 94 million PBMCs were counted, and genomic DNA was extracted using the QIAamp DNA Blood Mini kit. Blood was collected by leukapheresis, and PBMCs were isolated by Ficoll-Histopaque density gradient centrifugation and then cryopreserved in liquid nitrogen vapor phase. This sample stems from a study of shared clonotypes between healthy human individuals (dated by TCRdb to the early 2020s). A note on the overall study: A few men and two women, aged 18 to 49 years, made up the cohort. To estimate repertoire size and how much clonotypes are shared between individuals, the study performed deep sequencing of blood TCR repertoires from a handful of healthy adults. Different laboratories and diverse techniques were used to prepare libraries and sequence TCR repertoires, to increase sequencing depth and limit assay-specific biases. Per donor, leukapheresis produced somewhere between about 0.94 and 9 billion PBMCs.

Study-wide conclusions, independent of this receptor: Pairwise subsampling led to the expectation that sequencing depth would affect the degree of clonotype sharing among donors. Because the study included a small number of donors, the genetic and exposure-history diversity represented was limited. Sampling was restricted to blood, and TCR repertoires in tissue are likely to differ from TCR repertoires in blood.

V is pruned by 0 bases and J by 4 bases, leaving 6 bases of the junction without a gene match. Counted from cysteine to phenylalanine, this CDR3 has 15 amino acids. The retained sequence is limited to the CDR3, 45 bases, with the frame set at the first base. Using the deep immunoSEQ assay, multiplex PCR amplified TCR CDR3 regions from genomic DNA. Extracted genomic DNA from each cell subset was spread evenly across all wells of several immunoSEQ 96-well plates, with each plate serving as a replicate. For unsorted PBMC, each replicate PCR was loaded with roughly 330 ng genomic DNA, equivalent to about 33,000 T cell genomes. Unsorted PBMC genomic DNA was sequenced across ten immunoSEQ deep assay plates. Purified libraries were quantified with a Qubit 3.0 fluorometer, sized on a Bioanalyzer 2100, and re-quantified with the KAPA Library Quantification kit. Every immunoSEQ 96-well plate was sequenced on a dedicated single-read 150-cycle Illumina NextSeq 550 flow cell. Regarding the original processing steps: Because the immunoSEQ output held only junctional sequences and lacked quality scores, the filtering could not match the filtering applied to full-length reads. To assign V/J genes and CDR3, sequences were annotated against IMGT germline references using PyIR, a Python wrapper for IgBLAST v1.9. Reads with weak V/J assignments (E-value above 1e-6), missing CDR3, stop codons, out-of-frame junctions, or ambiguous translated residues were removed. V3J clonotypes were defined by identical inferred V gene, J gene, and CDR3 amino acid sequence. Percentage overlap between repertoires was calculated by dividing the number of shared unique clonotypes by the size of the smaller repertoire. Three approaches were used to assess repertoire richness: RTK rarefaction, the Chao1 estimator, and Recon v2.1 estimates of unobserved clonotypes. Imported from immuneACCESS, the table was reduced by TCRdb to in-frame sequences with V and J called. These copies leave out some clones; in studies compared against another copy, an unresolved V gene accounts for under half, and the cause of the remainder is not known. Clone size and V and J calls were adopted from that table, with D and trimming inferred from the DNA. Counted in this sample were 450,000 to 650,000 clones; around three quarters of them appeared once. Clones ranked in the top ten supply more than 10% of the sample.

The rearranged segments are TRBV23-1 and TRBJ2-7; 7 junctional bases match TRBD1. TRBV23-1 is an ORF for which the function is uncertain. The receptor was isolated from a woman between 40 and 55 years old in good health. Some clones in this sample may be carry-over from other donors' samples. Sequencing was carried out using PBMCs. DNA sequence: TGCGCCAGCAGTCAATCGGTCAAGGGGGCATACGAGCAGTACTTC. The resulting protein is CASSQSVKGAYEQYF.